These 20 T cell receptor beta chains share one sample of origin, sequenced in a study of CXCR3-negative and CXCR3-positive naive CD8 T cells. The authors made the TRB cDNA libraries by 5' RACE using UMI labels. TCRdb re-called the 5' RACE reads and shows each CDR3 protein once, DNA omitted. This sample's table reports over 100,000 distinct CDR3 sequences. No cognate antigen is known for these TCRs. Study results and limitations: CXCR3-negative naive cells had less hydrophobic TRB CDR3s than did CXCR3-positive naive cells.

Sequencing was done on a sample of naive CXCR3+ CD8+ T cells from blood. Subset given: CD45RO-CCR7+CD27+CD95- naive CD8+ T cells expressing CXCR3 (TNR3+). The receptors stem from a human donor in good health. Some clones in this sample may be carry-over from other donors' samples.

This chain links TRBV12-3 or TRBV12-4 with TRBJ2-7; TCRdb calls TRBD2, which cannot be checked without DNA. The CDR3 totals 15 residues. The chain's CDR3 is CASSLDSGGSYEQYF.

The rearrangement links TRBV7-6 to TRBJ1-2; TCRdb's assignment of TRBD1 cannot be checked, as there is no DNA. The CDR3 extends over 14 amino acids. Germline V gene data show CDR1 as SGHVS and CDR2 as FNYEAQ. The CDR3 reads CASSSGAPGYGYTF.

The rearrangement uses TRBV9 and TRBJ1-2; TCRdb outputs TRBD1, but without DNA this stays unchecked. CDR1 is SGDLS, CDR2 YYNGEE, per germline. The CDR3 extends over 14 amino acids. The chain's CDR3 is CASSVDDRGNGYTF.

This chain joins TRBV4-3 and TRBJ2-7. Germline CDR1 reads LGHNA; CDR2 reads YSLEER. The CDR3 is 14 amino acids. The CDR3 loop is CASSQGRDSYEQYF.

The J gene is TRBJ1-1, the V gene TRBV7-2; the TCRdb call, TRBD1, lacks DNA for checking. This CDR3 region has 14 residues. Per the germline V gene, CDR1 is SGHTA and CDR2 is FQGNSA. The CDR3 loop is CASSEGGVNTEAFF.

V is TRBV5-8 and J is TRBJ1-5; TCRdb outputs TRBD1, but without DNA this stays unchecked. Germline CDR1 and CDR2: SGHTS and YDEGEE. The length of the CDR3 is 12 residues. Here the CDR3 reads CASSLRGQPQHF.

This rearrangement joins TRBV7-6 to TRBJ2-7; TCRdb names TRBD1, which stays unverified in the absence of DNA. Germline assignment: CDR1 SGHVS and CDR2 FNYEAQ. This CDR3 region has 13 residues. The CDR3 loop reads CASSPTGDGEQYF.

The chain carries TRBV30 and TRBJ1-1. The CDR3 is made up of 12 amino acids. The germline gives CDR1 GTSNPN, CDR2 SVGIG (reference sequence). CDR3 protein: CAWSVGNTEAFF. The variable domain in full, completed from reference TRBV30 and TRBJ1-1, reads SQTIHQWPATLVQPVGSPLSLECTVEGTSNPNLYWYRQAAGRGLQLLFYSVGIGQISSEVPQNLSASRPQDRQFILSSKKLLLSDSGFYLCAWSVGNTEAFFGQGTRLTVV.

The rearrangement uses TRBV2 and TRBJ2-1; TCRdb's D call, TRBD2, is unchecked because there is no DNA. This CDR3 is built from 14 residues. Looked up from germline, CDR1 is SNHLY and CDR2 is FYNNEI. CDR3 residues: CASSEKGRSNEQFF. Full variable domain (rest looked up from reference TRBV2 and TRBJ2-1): EPEVTQTPSHQVTQMGQEVILRCVPISNHLYFYWYRQILGQKVEFLVSFYNNEISEKSEIFDDQFSVERPDGSNFTLKIRSTKLEDSAMYFCASSEKGRSNEQFFGPGTRLTVL.

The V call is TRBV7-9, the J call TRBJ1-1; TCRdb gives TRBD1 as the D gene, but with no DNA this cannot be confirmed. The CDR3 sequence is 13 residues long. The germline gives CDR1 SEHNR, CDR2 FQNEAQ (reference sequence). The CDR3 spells CASSPQGATEAFF. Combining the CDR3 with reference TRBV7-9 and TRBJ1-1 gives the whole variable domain DTGVSQNPRHKITKRGQNVTFRCDPISEHNRLYWYRQTLGQGPEFLTYFQNEAQLEKSRLLSDRFSAERPKGSFSTLEIQRTEQGDSAMYLCASSPQGATEAFFGQGTRLTVV.

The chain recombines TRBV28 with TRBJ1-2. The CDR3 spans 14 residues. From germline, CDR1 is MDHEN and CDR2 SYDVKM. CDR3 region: CASSLSLERLGYTF.

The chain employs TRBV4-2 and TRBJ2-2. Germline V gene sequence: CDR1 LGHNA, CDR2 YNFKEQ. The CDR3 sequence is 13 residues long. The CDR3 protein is CASSSSPTGELFF.

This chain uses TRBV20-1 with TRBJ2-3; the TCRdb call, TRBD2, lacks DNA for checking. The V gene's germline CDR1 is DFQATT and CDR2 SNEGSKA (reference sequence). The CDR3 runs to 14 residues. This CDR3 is CSAGTVQYTDTQYF.

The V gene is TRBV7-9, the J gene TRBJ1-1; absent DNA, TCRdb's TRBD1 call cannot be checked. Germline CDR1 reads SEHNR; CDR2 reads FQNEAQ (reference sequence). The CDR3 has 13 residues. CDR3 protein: CASSPGSNTEAFF.

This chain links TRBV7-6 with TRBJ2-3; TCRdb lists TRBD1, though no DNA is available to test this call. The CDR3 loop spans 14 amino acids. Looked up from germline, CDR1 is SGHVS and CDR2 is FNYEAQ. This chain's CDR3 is CASSLAGGEDTQYF.

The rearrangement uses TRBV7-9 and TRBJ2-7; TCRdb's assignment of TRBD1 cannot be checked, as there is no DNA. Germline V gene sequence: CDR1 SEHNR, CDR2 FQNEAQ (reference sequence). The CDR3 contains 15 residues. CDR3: CASSLAVGGSYEQYF. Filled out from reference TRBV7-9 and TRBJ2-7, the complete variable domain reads DTGVSQNPRHKITKRGQNVTFRCDPISEHNRLYWYRQTLGQGPEFLTYFQNEAQLEKSRLLSDRFSAERPKGSFSTLEIQRTEQGDSAMYLCASSLAVGGSYEQYFGPGTRLTVT.

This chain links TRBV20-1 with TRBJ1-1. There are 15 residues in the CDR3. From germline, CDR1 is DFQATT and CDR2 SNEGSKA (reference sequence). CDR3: CSARDPGRGDTEAFF.

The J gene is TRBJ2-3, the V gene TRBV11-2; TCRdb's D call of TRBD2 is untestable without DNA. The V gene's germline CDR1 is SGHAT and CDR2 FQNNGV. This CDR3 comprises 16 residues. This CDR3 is CASSLGAGGFTDTRYF. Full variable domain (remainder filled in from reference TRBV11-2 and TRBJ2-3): EAGVAQSPRYKIIEKRQSVAFWCNPISGHATLYWYQQILGQGPKLLIQFQNNGVVDDSQLPKDRFSAERLKGVDSTLKIQPAKLEDSAVYLCASSLGAGGFTDTRYFGPGTRLTVL.

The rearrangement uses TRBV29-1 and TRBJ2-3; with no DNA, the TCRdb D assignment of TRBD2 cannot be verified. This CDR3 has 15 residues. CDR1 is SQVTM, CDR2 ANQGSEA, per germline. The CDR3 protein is CSVEESGALTDTQYF.

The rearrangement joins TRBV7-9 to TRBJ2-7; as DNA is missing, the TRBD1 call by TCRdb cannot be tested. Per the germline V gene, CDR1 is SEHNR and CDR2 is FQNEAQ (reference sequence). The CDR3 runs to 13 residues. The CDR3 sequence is CASSATGNNEQYF.